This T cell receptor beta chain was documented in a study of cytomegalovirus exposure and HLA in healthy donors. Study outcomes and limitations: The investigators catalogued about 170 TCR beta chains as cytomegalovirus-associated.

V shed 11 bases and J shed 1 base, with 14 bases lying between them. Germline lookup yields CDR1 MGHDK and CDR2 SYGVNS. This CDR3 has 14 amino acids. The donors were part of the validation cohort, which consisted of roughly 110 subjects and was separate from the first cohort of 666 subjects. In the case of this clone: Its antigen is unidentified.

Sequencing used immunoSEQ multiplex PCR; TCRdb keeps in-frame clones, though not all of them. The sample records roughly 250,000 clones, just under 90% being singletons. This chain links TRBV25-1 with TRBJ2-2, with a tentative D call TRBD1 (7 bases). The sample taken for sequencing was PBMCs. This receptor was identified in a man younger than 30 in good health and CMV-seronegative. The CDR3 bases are TGTGCCTCCCAGGGGGGACAGAACACCGGGGAGCTGTTTTTT. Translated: CASQGGQNTGELFF.